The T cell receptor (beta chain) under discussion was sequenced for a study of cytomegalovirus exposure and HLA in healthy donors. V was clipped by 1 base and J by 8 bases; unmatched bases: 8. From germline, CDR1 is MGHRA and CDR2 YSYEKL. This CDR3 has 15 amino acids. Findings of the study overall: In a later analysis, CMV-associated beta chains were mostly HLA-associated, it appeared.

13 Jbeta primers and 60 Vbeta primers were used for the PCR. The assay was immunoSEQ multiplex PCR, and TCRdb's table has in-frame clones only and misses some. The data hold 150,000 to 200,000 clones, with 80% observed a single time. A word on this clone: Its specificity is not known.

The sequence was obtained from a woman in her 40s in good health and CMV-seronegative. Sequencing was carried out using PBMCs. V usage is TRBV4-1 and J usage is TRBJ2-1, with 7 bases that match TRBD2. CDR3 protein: CASSQASGPGDEQFF. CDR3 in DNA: TGCGCCAGCAGCCAAGCTAGCGGCCCGGGGGATGAGCAGTTCTTC.